This is a list of T cell receptor beta chains from one sample in a study of CD8 T cells in ankylosing spondylitis. TCRdb re-analysed the 5' RACE reads in MiXCR, keeping a single row per CDR3 protein. This sample has about 90,000 distinct CDR3 sequences, with roughly 30% found just once. The sequenced sample was blood, either unsorted or a sorted T cell fraction (not recorded which). All receptors come from a male donor with ankylosing spondylitis or in good health (not recorded which). Both conserved end residues are part of each CDR3. Clone size, where shown, is once, few, many, or a class for clones that have expanded.

TRBJ2-2 NA TRBV7-9 CASALGGANTGELFF
TRBJ1-1 NA TRBV29-1 CSAMNTEAFF
TRBJ1-2 few TRBV7-9 CASTPGQGLLTF
TRBJ1-2 NA TRBV7-9 CASSPPGGYNYGYTF
TRBJ1-5 few TRBV19 CASSADRGSGNQPQHF
TRBJ2-1 many TRBV27 CASSFGTWSEQFF
TRBJ1-5 NA TRBV7-2 CASSSTGTGFKPQHF
TRBJ2-1 NA TRBV5-1 CASTRSSNYNEQFF
TRBJ2-5 NA TRBV20-1 CSASIPGQLQETQYF
TRBJ1-5 few TRBV5-1 CASSLAGGGNQPQHF
TRBJ2-2 NA TRBV5-1 CASTSGVSPGELFF